A single sample gave rise to the 5 T cell receptor beta chains below, sequenced in a study of blood T cell repertoires in COVID-19. Sequencing used immunoSEQ multiplex PCR; TCRdb keeps in-frame clones, though not all of them. Here the sample spans 130,000 or so clones, around 80% being singletons. The sequenced material came from peripheral blood. The source of these receptors is a human donor in a cohort sampled during active COVID-19.

The genes are TRBV5-1 and TRBJ2-2; D not certain. The ends were cut back, 2 bases at V and 1 base at J, with 9 bases in the middle. In germline, CDR1 is SGHRS, CDR2 YFSETQ. The CDR3 runs to 15 residues. This chain's CDR3 is CASSLTNRNTGELFF. CDR3 nucleotides: TGCGCCAGCAGCTTAACAAACAGGAACACCGGGGAGCTGTTTTTT.

The chain employs TRBV7-8 and TRBJ2-2, with 7 bases that match TRBD1. CDR3 length equals 15 residues. The V gene end was trimmed by 4 bases and the J gene end by 0 bases; junction bases not matched to a gene: 2. Germline V gives CDR1 SGHVS, CDR2 FQNEAQ. The CDR3 DNA is TGTGCCAGCAGCTACGGGACAGCGAACACCGGGGAGCTGTTTTTT. Translating it yields CASSYGTANTGELFF.

CDR3 bases: TGTGCCAGCAGCCTAGTGGGGGACAGCAATGGCTACACCTTC. Protein: CASSLVGDSNGYTF. The V call is TRBV21-1, the J call TRBJ1-2; the table gives TRBD1 as D, unverified against the DNA. TRBV21-1 is reported as a pseudogene. The length of the CDR3 is 14 residues.

This clone was seen more than once but under ten times. The chain uses TRBV6-1 and TRBJ1-2; 8 nucleotides agree with TRBD1. V gave up 1 base and J gave up 8 bases; unmatched junction bases: 9. CDR1 and CDR2 (germline): MNHNS, SASEGT. This CDR3 comprises 15 residues. Here the CDR3 DNA reads TGTGCCAGCAGTGAAGAGTGGCAGGGGGCAGACGGCTACACCTTC. Encoded protein: CASSEEWQGADGYTF.

The CDR3 protein is CASSRNTGTGVFFDEQYF. The CDR3 bases are TGTGCCAGCAGCCGCAATACCGGGACAGGGGTATTTTTCGACGAGCAGTACTTC. This sequence joins TRBV7-2 and TRBJ2-7; 10 positions match TRBD1. In germline, CDR1 is SGHTA, CDR2 FQGNSA. The CDR3 runs 18 residues. V trimming: 5 bases; J trimming: 5 bases; junction bases outside the gene matches: 18.